The source of this T cell receptor beta chain is a study of blood T cell repertoires in COVID-19. Study summary: Samples taken during acute and convalescent COVID-19 were collected in the United States, Italy and Spain.

Some clones are missing from TCRdb's copy, which holds only in-frame ones; the method was immunoSEQ multiplex PCR. This table holds about 82,000 clones, roughly 80% found once. Between the trimmed V and J ends, which lost 3 bases and 10 bases, there was a span of 15 bases. The CDR3 covers 13 residues. CDR1 and CDR2 from the germline V gene are WNHNN and SYGVQD (reference sequence). This sequence originates from a man older than 75 with active or convalescent COVID-19. The sample taken for sequencing was peripheral blood. V usage is TRBV10-1 and J usage is TRBJ2-5; D ambiguous. In nucleotides, the CDR3 is TGCGCCAGCAGTGACGAGACGAATGAGGTCCAGTACTTC. Residues: CASSDETNEVQYF.